The next 29 T cell receptor beta chains were all read from a single sample in a study of identifying expanded T cells in peripheral blood. Produced via immunoSEQ multiplex PCR; TCRdb's table is partial and in-frame only. This repertoire shows under 110,000 clones, about 83% found once; its top ten account for approximately 18%. The specimen was blood. The receptors shown here come from a person aged 18 to 75 in good health.

The chain recombines TRBV5-1 with TRBJ2-3, with TRBD2 matching over 8 bases. Germline V gene lookup returns CDR1 SGHRS and CDR2 YFSETQ. V lost 6 bases to trimming and J lost 2 bases; unmatched junction nucleotides: 5. There are 14 residues in the CDR3. Here the CDR3 reads CASNRGGSTDTQYF. The DNA for the CDR3 is TGCGCCAGCAACCGCGGGGGGTCCACAGATACGCAGTATTTT.

The chain uses TRBV6-1 and TRBJ1-6; D gene uncertain. Germline V lookup: CDR1 MNHNS, CDR2 SASEGT. The CDR3 length is 14 residues. V was pared by 0 bases and J by 8 bases, with 8 bases between. The CDR3, as DNA: TGTGCCAGCAGTGAAGCGCGGTCGTATTCACCCCTCCACTTT. This encodes CASSEARSYSPLHF.

This clone was seen only a few times. The V call is TRBV20-1, the J call TRBJ1-1; D remains unclear. V dropped 6 bases and J dropped 10 bases, with 12 bases sitting between them. From germline, CDR1 is DFQATT and CDR2 SNEGSKA (reference sequence). CDR3 length: 10 residues. CDR3 sequence reads: CSAEDPGAFF. In DNA form, the CDR3 reads TGCAGTGCCGAAGACCCGGGAGCTTTCTTT.

V is TRBV2 and J is TRBJ1-1; a possible D gene is TRBD1 (5 bases). The CDR3 is 16 residues long. Between the trimmed V and J ends, which lost 2 bases and 1 base, there was a span of 14 bases. Germline V gene sequence: CDR1 SNHLY, CDR2 FYNNEI. The CDR3 sequence is CASSERAGNRNTEAFF. For the CDR3, the DNA is TGTGCCAGCAGTGAAAGGGCAGGGAATCGGAACACTGAAGCTTTCTTT.

This chain connects TRBV27 to TRBJ2-1, with D unresolved. The germline CDR1 and CDR2 sequences are MNHEY and SMNVEV (reference sequence). The CDR3 has 13 residues. The V gene lost 0 bases and the J gene lost 7 bases, with 7 bases spanning the gap. The CDR3 DNA sequence: TGTGCCAGCAGTTTATCAAAGAGGAATGAGCAGTTCTTC. Its translation: CASSLSKRNEQFF.

The genes are TRBV6-6 and TRBJ1-1; D gene unclear. From germline, CDR1 is MNHNY and CDR2 SVGAGI (reference sequence). Trimming removed 6 bases from V and 5 bases from J, with 4 bases in between. The CDR3 is 10 amino acids. CDR3: CASSRTEAFF. CDR3 DNA: TGTGCCAGCAGCAGAACTGAAGCTTTCTTT.

The rearrangement joins TRBV16 to TRBJ1-2; D not certain. Germline CDR1 KGHSY, CDR2 FQNENV. The V end lost 4 bases, the J end lost 3 bases, and 12 bases lay between the germline ends. This CDR3 is built from 14 residues. CDR3 loop: CASSPQVSYYGYTF. The CDR3 coding sequence is TGTGCCAGCAGCCCCCAGGTTTCGTACTATGGCTACACCTTC.

The V gene is TRBV27, the J gene TRBJ2-5; D is possibly TRBD2 (6 bases). Between the trimmed V and J ends, which lost 3 bases and 9 bases, there was a span of 8 bases. The CDR3 is 11 amino acids. Looked up from germline, CDR1 is MNHEY and CDR2 is SMNVEV (reference sequence). The CDR3 nucleotides read TGTGCCAGCAGTTTCGGAGGGGCCCAGTACTTC. Its translation is CASSFGGAQYF.

The chain combines TRBV19 with TRBJ1-6; D unclear. CDR3 size: 14 residues. Germline V gene data show CDR1 as LNHDA and CDR2 as SQIVND (reference sequence). The germline V and J ends were trimmed by 5 bases and 8 bases, with 13 bases remaining between them. The CDR3 reads CASSEYGNDSPLHF. CDR3 DNA: TGTGCCAGTAGTGAGTATGGTAATGATTCACCCCTCCACTTT. The entire variable domain, with the rest obtained from reference TRBV19 and TRBJ1-6, is as follows: DGGITQSPKYLFRKEGQNVTLSCEQNLNHDAMYWYRQDPGQGLRLIYYSQIVNDFQKGDIAEGYSVSREKKESFPLTVTSAQKNPTAFYLCASSEYGNDSPLHFGNGTRLTVT.

This clone was seen once. The chain couples TRBV14 to TRBJ2-5, with unresolved D. This CDR3 spans 17 amino acids. Trimming removed 6 bases from V and 4 bases from J, with 24 bases in between. Germline loops: CDR1 SGHDN, CDR2 FVKESK. CDR3 amino acids: CASSPYSWSRAGETQYF. The DNA for the CDR3 is TGTGCCAGCAGTCCCTACTCTTGGAGCCGGGCCGGAGAGACCCAGTACTTC.

This clone was counted at least ten times. This chain joins TRBV29-1 and TRBJ1-1, with 7 bases fitting TRBD1. The trim removed 6 bases at V and 4 bases at J, leaving 8 bases unmatched. Looked up from germline, CDR1 is SQVTM and CDR2 is ANQGSEA. This CDR3 has 13 amino acids. As DNA, the CDR3 is TGCAGCGTATTCCAGGGGGTCGGCACTGAAGCTTTCTTT. Translated: CSVFQGVGTEAFF. The variable domain in full, with the rest retrieved from reference TRBV29-1 and TRBJ1-1, is SAVISQKPSRDICQRGTSLTIQCQVDSQVTMMFWYRQQPGQSLTLIATANQGSEATYESGFVIDKFPISRPNLTFSTLTVSNMSPEDSSIYLCSVFQGVGTEAFFGQGTRLTVV.

The chain combines TRBV30 with TRBJ1-6; D unclear. Trimming stripped 2 bases from V and 7 bases from J, with 9 bases between. CDR1 GTSNPN and CDR2 SVGIG come from the germline V gene (reference sequence). The CDR3 is made up of 13 amino acids. The CDR3 DNA is TGTGCCTGGAGTAGTCAGAAGAATTCACCCCTCCACTTT. Residues: CAWSSQKNSPLHF.

The chain is built from TRBV6-5 and TRBJ2-7; 11 bases align to TRBD1. The trim removed 7 bases at V and 2 bases at J, leaving 4 bases unmatched. The CDR3 spans 14 residues. CDR1 MNHEY and CDR2 SVGAGI come from the germline V gene. The CDR3 DNA is TGTGCCAGCACATGGGGACAGGGGGCCTACGAGCAGTACTTC. Translating gives CASTWGQGAYEQYF.

This CDR3 reads CASSEGQGPYNEQFF. DNA for the CDR3: TGCGCCAGCAGCGAAGGACAGGGTCCCTACAATGAGCAGTTCTTC. The chain joins TRBV5-1 to TRBJ2-1; TRBD1 matches at 8 bases. Germline-derived CDR1 and CDR2 are SGHRS and YFSETQ. The CDR3 length is 15 residues. V was clipped by 4 bases and J by 2 bases; unmatched bases: 5.

V usage is TRBV6-5 and J usage is TRBJ1-2; D remains ambiguous. Per the germline V gene, CDR1 is MNHEY and CDR2 is SVGAGI. The CDR3 consists of 14 residues. V was cut by 6 bases and J by 2 bases, with 13 bases left in between. The CDR3 loop reads CASSPEHPNYGYTF. In DNA form, the CDR3 reads TGTGCCAGCAGCCCGGAACACCCAAACTATGGCTACACCTTC.

The rearrangement links TRBV18 to TRBJ1-6, with 7 nucleotides matching TRBD1. Trimming took 1 base from V and 0 from J; bases not matched to a gene: 3. This CDR3 is built from 17 residues. Germline values: CDR1 KGHSH, CDR2 LQKENI. The chain's CDR3 is CASSPLQGSSYNSPLHF. CDR3 in DNA: TGTGCCAGCTCACCACTACAGGGGAGCTCCTATAATTCACCCCTCCACTTT. Looking up the rest from reference TRBV18 and TRBJ1-6 gives the full variable domain: NAGVMQNPRHLVRRRGQEARLRCSPMKGHSHVYWYRQLPEEGLKFMVYLQKENIIDESGMPKERFSAEFPKEGPSILRIQQVVRGDSAAYFCASSPLQGSSYNSPLHFGNGTRLTVT.

The V gene is TRBV7-8, the J gene TRBJ1-5; the D gene is possibly TRBD1 (6 bases). CDR1 SGHVS and CDR2 FQNEAQ come from the germline V gene. V lost 5 bases to trimming and J lost 6 bases, with 14 bases between them. This CDR3 is built from 14 residues. The CDR3 DNA is TGTGCCAGCAGCCAAGACAGGTTTGGTCAGCCCCAGCATTTT. Its translation: CASSQDRFGQPQHF. Full variable domain (remainder filled in from reference TRBV7-8 and TRBJ1-5): GAGVSQSPRYKVAKRGQDVALRCDPISGHVSLFWYQQALGQGPEFLTYFQNEAQLDKSGLPSDRFFAERPEGSVSTLKIQRTQQEDSAVYLCASSQDRFGQPQHFGDGTRLSIL.

The chain joins TRBV2 to TRBJ1-2; D is possibly TRBD1 (5 bases). The CDR3 is 15 amino acids. V was trimmed by 0 bases and J by 8 bases, leaving 16 bases between them. CDR1 and CDR2 from the germline V gene are SNHLY and FYNNEI. CDR3 nucleotide sequence: TGTGCCAGCAGTGAAGCCCCTTTCGACAGTCGGGGCTACACCTTC. It yields the protein CASSEAPFDSRGYTF.

This clone was detected only a few times. The rearrangement joins TRBV5-6 to TRBJ1-6; the match to TRBD1 covers 7 bases. Germline V gives CDR1 SGHDT, CDR2 YYEEEE. The CDR3 sequence is 16 residues long. J gave up 8 bases and V 0 bases, and 8 bases lay outside the gene matches. CDR3: CASSLVSRGIDSPLHF. CDR3 nucleotide sequence: TGTGCCAGCAGCTTGGTGAGCAGGGGGATAGATTCACCCCTCCACTTT.

The chain employs TRBV6-5 and TRBJ1-2; D is undetermined. The CDR3 has 13 amino acids. V dropped 11 bases and J dropped 0 bases, with 13 bases sitting between them. The germline gives CDR1 MNHEY, CDR2 SVGAGI. The CDR3 loop is CAVRAASNYGYTF. In nucleotides, the CDR3 is TGTGCCGTGAGGGCGGCGTCTAACTATGGCTACACCTTC.

The chain is built from TRBV11-2 and TRBJ1-1; unclear D gene. Deletions cut 2 bases from V and 7 bases from J, with 14 bases between. Germline V CDR1 and CDR2: SGHAT, FQNNGV. CDR3 length: 14 residues. The CDR3, as DNA: TGTGCCAGCAGCTTATGGGAGGGCTTGGATGAAGCTTTCTTT. Its translation: CASSLWEGLDEAFF. The full variable domain, its missing parts supplied by reference TRBV11-2 and TRBJ1-1, is EAGVAQSPRYKIIEKRQSVAFWCNPISGHATLYWYQQILGQGPKLLIQFQNNGVVDDSQLPKDRFSAERLKGVDSTLKIQPAKLEDSAVYLCASSLWEGLDEAFFGQGTRLTVV.

This clone was seen only once. The chain links TRBV27 to TRBJ2-1, with 13 bases matching TRBD2. The CDR3 covers 16 residues. Trimming at V came to 8 bases and at J to 9 bases, leaving 13 bases not matched to a gene. Per the germline V gene, CDR1 is MNHEY and CDR2 is SMNVEV (reference sequence). The CDR3 region is CASVPTSGGAAGEQFF. As DNA, the CDR3 is TGTGCCAGCGTCCCCACTAGCGGGGGGGCTGCTGGTGAGCAGTTCTTC.

The rearrangement uses TRBV4-2 and TRBJ2-3; 9 nucleotides line up with TRBD2. The CDR3 has 16 residues. Germline V gene sequence: CDR1 LGHNA, CDR2 YNFKEQ. Germline trimming cut 3 bases from V and 1 base from J; bases unmatched to any gene: 5. The CDR3 DNA follows: TGTGCCAGCAGCCATTCCCGGACTAGCGGCACAGATACGCAGTATTTT. This encodes CASSHSRTSGTDTQYF.

The rearrangement links TRBV7-2 to TRBJ1-4; TRBD1 agrees at 7 bases. The CDR3 length is 14 residues. CDR1 is SGHTA, CDR2 FQGNSA, per germline. Trimming cost V 5 bases and J 4 bases; bases outside gene matches: 4. CDR3 coding DNA: TGTGCCAGCAGCCCGACAGGGCTTAATGAAAAACTGTTTTTT. It encodes CASSPTGLNEKLFF.

This rearrangement joins TRBV21-1 to TRBJ2-7. TRBV21-1 is reported as a pseudogene. The CDR3 extends over 15 amino acids. Here the CDR3 DNA reads TGTGCCAGCAGCAAACTCCGGGACGGGGCCTACGAGCAGTACTTC. Its translation is CASSKLRDGAYEQYF.

This chain connects TRBV25-1 to TRBJ2-3, with D unresolved. V lost 2 bases to trimming and J lost 9 bases, with 9 bases between them. Germline CDR1 MGHDK, CDR2 SYGVNS. The length of the CDR3 is 12 residues. CDR3 DNA: TGTGCCAGCAGTGAAGAGCTGAAGACGCAGTATTTT. Protein sequence: CASSEELKTQYF.

CDR3 region: CASGGADGETQYF. As DNA, the CDR3 is TGTGCCAGCGGCGGGGCAGACGGAGAGACCCAGTACTTC. The chain carries TRBV2 and TRBJ2-5, with D perhaps matching TRBD2 (6 bases). The germline gives CDR1 SNHLY, CDR2 FYNNEI. V lost 8 bases and J lost 4, with 14 bases in between. The CDR3 has 13 residues.

J is TRBJ2-3 and V is TRBV4-3, with 9 positions matching TRBD2. Trimming at V came to 0 bases and at J to 2 bases, leaving 12 bases not matched to a gene. CDR1 is LGHNA, CDR2 YSLEER, per germline. The CDR3 loop spans 19 amino acids. CDR3 protein: CASSQDLFSGGGFTDTQYF. CDR3 bases: TGCGCCAGCAGCCAAGACCTCTTTAGCGGGGGAGGGTTCACAGATACGCAGTATTTT.

The chain recombines TRBV5-6 with TRBJ2-5, with a tentative D call TRBD2 (6 bases). V was pared by 4 bases and J by 1 base, with 17 bases between. This CDR3 comprises 16 residues. Germline loops: CDR1 SGHDT, CDR2 YYEEEE. CDR3 region: CASSALGGRPQETQYF. The CDR3 DNA sequence: TGTGCCAGCAGCGCTTTGGGGGGAAGGCCCCAAGAGACCCAGTACTTC.